This T cell receptor (beta chain) is drawn from a study of human T cells and chemical hapten exposure. Study context: Small differences in pooled library volume mainly drove the variation in TCR yields per sample. Study observations and caveats: Donors, who had alopecia, may show an immune response that differs from healthy people's.

The library tagged each cDNA molecule with unique molecular identifiers. Each CDR3 protein is one row after TCRdb ran MiXCR on the RACE reads. The sample yields about 110,000 distinct CDR3 sequences, roughly 11% seen once. Indicated time point: patch test 1, 2 weeks after DPC sensitization. As to treatment: therapeutic diphenylcyclopropenone sensitization with weekly scalp DPC. This CDR3 spans 14 amino acids. With 6 bases removed from V and 2 bases from J, the gap between germline ends came to 11 bases. CDR1 is SGHTA, CDR2 FQGNSA, per germline. A note on this clonotype: Its antigen is undetermined.

This rearrangement joins TRBV7-2 to TRBJ2-1; possibly TRBD2 for D (6 bases). This sequence was found in a woman in her 40s with alopecia areata. Some clones in this sample may be carry-over from other donors' samples. Sequenced here: whole blood, sampled in connection with sensitization to the hapten diphenylcyclopropenone (DPC). The CDR3 coding sequence is TGTGCCAGCAGTATAAGGAGGGCCTACAATGAGCAGTTCTTC. The encoded protein is CASSIRRAYNEQFF.